This T cell receptor (beta chain) was sequenced in a study of regulatory T cells in long-lasting Graves disease. CDR1 and CDR2 from the germline V gene are GTSNPN and SVGIG (reference sequence). Trimming cost V 0 bases and J 4 bases; bases outside gene matches: 13. The CDR3 sequence is 17 residues long. Specified time point: newly diagnosed GD, antithyroid drugs for less than 3 months. The TCR library used RNA extracted from PBMCs. EDTA tubes were used for drawing around 8.8 milliliters of peripheral blood. Both iRepertoire HTBI primers and Arm-PCR of CDR3 regions were used to build the TCR beta libraries. TCRdb reanalysed the multiplex PCR reads using MiXCR and keeps one entry per CDR3 protein. The sample includes 200,000 to 250,000 distinct CDR3 sequences, approximately 19% of them seen just once. This clonotype was seen many times. This sample also belongs to another study, concerning T cells in Graves' hyperthyroidism and ophthalmopathy. This second study notes: When the TCR CDR3 underwent first-round RT-PCR, the HTBI primer set was used.

The chain carries TRBV30 and TRBJ1-1, with 8 bases matching TRBD1. The input for sequencing was peripheral blood mononuclear cells (PBMCs), taken at new diagnosis, from a patient treated with antithyroid drugs. The TCR comes from a woman aged 25 to 45 with Graves disease. The CDR3 loop reads CAWSVGRGQWFGTEAFF. As DNA, the CDR3 is TGTGCCTGGAGTGTCGGCAGGGGGCAATGGTTTGGCACTGAAGCTTTCTTT.